The present TCR beta chain was sequenced within a study of cytomegalovirus exposure and HLA in healthy donors. PCR amplification relied on 60 Vbeta primers (plus 13 Jbeta primers). Original processing notes: Some 11 million of the about 80 million unique TCR beta chains counted in a later analysis were shared. Assay: immunoSEQ multiplex PCR; the TCRdb copy retains only in-frame clones and omits some. Clonal size and the V and J genes are those of that table, whereas D and trimming came from the DNA. This table holds around 150,000 clones, 63% found once. This clone turned up a few times. Germline values: CDR1 SGHVS, CDR2 FQNEAQ. This CDR3 has 13 residues. J lost 6 bases, V lost 7 bases, and 9 bases had no gene match.

The rearrangement uses TRBV7-8 and TRBJ2-7, with 7 bases aligning to TRBD2. This TCR derives from a woman aged 60-75 years in good health and CMV-seropositive. The specimen was PBMCs. CDR3 residues: CASIMGGVGEQYF. The CDR3 nucleotides are TGTGCCAGCATTATGGGGGGGGTCGGCGAGCAGTACTTC.